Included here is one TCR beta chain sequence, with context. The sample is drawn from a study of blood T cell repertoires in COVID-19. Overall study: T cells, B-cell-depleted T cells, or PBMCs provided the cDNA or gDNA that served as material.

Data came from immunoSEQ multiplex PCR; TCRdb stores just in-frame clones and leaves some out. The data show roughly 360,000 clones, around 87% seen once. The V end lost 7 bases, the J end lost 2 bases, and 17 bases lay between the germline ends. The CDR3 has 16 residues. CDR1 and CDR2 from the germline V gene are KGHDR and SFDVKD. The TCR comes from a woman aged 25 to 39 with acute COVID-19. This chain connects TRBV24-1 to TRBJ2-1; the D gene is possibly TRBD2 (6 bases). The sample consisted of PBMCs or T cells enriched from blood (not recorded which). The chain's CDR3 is CATSEEGSVPYNEQFF. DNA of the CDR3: TGTGCCACCAGCGAGGAGGGGAGCGTTCCCTACAATGAGCAGTTCTTC.